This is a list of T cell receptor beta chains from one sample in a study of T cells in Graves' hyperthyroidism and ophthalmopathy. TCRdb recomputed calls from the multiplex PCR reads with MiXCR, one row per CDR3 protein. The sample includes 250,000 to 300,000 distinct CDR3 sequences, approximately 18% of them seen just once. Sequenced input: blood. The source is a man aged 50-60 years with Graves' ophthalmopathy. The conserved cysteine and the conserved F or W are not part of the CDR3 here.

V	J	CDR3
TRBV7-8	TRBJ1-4	ASSLYRDPEQKLF
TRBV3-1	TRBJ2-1	ASSQARTSGGIQF
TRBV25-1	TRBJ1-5	ASRPPGQGNQPQH
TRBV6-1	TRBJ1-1	ASRDRAATEAF
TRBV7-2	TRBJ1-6	ASSRDSNGFYNSPLH
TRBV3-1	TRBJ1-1	ASSLGSQGAF
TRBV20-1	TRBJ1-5	SAPGVGGNQPQH
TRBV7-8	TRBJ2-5	ASNPSGRETQY
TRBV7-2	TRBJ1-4	ASSEMGQVGEKLF
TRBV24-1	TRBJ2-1	ATSARGSGSYNEQF
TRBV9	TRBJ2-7	ASSQSGVETYEQY
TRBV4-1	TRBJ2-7	ASSQDQSYEQY
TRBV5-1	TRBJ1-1	ASSLGKTEAF
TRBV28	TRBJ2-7	ASSARDRSSRY
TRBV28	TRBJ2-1	ASSFTREGAGDLLEQF
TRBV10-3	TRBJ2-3	AISGETLAGYTDTQY
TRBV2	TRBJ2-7	ASMERGTVYEQY
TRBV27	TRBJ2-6	ASSLRGGALGSGANVLT
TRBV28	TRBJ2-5	ASSSLAVSETQY
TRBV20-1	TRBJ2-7	SASPFRAVEQY
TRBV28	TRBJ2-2	ASSLPGGTGWARQLF
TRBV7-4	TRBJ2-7	ASSRGGGTGAYEQY
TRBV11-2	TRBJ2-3	ASSQVDRFGTQY
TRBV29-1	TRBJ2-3	SVEDRVTDTQY
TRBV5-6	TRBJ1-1	ASSLPGGRSTEAF
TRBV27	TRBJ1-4	ASSLGQGTREKLF
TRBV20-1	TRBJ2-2	SAPPGTGGFTGELF
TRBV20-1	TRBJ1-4	SALRGSNEKLF
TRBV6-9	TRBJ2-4	ASSFCGTGIAKNIQY
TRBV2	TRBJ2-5	ASSLAGFVETQY
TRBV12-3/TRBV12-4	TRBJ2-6	ASSPGQGSGANVLT
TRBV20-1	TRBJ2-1	SAEGPYDYNEQF
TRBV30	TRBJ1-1	AWSVLGESRDSAF
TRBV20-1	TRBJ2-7	STGLAGDVQY
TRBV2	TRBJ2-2	ASREQGPNTGELF
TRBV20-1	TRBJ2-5	SASRVGQETQY
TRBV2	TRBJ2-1	ASRGSSGRLHNEQF
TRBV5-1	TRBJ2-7	ASSPGQGDYEQY
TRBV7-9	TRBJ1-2	ASSLPAGFGYT
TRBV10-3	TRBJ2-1	AISVDNEQF
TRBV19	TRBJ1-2	ASTAANYGYT
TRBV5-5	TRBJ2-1	ASSLGTGLGNEQF
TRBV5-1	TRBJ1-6	ASSLGASSYNSPLH
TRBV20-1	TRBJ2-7	SARVEDEQY
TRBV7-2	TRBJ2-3	ASSAGLDTQY
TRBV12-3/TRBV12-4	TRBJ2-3	ASRHRGISTDTQY
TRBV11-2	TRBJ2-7	ASRLTSGRYEQY
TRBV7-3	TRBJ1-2	ASSRNAGLGGYT
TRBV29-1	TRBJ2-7	SVTKPGQGAYEQY
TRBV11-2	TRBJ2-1	ASRTGWNEQF
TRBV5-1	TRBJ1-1	ASSLEPGLTEAF
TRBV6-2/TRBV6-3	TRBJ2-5	ASSRPSVGRTETQY
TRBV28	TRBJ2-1	ASSSPSPLSYDEQF